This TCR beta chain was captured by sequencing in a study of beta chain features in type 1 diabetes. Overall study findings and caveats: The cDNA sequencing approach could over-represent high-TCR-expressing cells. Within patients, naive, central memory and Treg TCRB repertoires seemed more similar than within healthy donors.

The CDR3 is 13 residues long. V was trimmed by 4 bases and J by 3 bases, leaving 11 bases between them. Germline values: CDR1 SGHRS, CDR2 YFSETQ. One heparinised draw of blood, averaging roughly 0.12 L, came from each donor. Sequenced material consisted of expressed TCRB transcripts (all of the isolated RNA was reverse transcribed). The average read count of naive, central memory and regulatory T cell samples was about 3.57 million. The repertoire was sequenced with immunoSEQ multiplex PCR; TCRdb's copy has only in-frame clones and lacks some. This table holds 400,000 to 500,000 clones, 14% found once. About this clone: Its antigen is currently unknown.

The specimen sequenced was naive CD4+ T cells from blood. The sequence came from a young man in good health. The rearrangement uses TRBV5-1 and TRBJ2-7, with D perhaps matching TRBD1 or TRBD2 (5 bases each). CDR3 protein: CASSTGTGYEQYF. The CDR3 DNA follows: TGCGCCAGCAGCACTGGGACGGGCTACGAGCAGTACTTC.